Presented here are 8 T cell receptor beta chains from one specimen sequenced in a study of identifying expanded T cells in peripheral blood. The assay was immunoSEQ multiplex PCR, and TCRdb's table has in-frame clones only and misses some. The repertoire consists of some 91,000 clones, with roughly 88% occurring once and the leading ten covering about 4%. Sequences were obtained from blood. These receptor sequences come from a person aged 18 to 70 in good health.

The CDR3 nucleotides are TGCAGCGTTTCTGTCGGGGGAATGAACACTGAAGCTTTCTTT. This encodes CSVSVGGMNTEAFF. The chain carries TRBV29-1 and TRBJ1-1; a weak D match, TRBD1 (5 bases). The CDR3 sequence is 14 residues long. CDR1 is SQVTM and CDR2 is ANQGSEA in the germline V gene. V was trimmed by 5 bases and J by 0 bases, leaving 13 bases between them.

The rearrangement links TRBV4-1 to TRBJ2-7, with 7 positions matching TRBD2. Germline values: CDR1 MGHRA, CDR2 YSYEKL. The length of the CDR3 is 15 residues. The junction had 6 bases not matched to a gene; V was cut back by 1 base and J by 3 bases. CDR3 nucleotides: TGCGCCAGCAGCCAAGGTGGGGGGGTCTACTACGAGCAGTACTTC. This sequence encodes CASSQGGGVYYEQYF.

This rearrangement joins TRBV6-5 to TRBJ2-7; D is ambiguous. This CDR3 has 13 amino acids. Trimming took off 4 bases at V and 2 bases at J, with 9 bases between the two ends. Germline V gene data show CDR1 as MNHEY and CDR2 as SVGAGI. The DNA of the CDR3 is TGTGCCAGCAGTTTATACGTCGCCTACGAGCAGTACTTC. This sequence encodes CASSLYVAYEQYF.

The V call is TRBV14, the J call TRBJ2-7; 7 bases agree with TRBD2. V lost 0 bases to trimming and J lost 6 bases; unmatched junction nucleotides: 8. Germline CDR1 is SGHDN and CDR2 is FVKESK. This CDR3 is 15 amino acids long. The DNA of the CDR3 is TGTGCCAGCAGCCAAGATCCCGCGGGGAGGGCCGAGCAGTACTTC. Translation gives CASSQDPAGRAEQYF.

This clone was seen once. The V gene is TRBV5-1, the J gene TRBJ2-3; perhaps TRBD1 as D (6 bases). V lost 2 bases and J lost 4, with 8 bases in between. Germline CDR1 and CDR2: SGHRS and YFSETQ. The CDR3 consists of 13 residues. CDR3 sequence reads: CASSLGGADTQYF. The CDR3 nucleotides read TGCGCCAGCAGCTTAGGGGGAGCAGATACGCAGTATTTT.

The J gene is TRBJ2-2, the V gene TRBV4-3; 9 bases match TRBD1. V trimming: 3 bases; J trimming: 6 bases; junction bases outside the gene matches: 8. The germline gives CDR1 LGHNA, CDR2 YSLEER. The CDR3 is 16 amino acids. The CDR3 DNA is TGCGCCAGCAGCCAGCTTCGGACAGGGGAGGCCGGGGAGCTGTTTTTT. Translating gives CASSQLRTGEAGELFF.

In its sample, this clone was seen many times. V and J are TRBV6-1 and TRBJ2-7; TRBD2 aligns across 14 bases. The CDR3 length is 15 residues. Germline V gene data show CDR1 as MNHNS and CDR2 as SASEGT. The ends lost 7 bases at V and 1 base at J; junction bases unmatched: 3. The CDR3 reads CASTRTSGGSYEQYF. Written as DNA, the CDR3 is TGTGCCAGCACCAGGACTAGCGGGGGGTCCTACGAGCAGTACTTC.

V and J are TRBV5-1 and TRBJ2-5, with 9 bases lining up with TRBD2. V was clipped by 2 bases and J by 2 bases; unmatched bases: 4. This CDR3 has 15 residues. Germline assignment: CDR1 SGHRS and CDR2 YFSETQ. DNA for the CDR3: TGCGCCAGCAGCTTCCTAGCGGGGATTCAAGAGACCCAGTACTTC. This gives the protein CASSFLAGIQETQYF.